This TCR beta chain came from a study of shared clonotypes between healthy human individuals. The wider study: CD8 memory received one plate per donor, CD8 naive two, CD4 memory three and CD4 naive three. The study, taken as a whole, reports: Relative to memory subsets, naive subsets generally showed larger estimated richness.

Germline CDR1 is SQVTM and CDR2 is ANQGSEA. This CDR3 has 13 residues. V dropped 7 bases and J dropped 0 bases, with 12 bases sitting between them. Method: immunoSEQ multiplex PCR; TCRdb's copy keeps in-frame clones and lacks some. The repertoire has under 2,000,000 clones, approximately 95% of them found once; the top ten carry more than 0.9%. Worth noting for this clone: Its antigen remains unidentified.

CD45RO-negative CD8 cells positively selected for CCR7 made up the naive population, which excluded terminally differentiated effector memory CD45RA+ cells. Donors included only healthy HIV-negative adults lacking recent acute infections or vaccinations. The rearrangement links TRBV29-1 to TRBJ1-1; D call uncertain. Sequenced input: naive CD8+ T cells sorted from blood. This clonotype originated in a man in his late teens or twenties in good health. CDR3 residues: CSGIPFMNTEAFF. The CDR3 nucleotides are TGCAGCGGGATTCCGTTCATGAACACTGAAGCTTTCTTT.